This T cell receptor (beta chain) was identified in a study of CD8 T cells in Susac syndrome. RNA in amounts of roughly 0.5 to 1 ug was reverse transcribed with random hexamers. Each CDR3 protein gets one entry after TCRdb re-called the immunoSEQ multiplex PCR reads with MiXCR. The repertoire holds about 180,000 distinct CDR3 sequences, with approximately 95% as singletons. FACS was used to enrich TEMRA cells, whereas the CD8+ and CD4+ T cells were obtained by negative isolation. Sequenced sample: CD8+ T cells from PBMCs. This clonotype originated in a human donor with multiple sclerosis.

In DNA, the CDR3 is TGTGCCCCCGCGGGGGACGAATCCTACGAGCAGTACTTC. Encoded protein: CAPAGDESYEQYF. This rearrangement joins TRBV24-1 to TRBJ2-7, with 7 bases lining up with TRBD2. Germline V lookup: CDR1 KGHDR, CDR2 SFDVKD. V gave up 12 bases and J gave up 1 base; unmatched junction bases: 8. CDR3 size: 13 residues.